Below are 26 T cell receptor beta chains sequenced from a single sample in a study of control samples from healthy donors and cancer patients. TCRdb's copy holds only in-frame clones and misses some; the assay was immunoSEQ multiplex PCR. Of 250,000 to 300,000 clones in the sample, roughly 80% were seen once. Sequenced sample: PBMCs. These receptors all stem from an older woman with lung cancer.

The rearrangement uses TRBV12-3 or TRBV12-4 and TRBJ2-3; D unresolved. Trimming removed 6 bases from V and 3 bases from J, with 7 bases in between. This CDR3 comprises 12 residues. The CDR3 protein is CASSPKTDTQYF. The CDR3 DNA follows: TGTGCCAGCAGCCCCAAAACAGATACGCAGTATTTT.

By frequency in the sample, this clone is medium-sized. This chain connects TRBV6-4 to TRBJ1-2; 9 bases fit TRBD1. V dropped 4 bases and J dropped 8; count of bases not matched to a gene: 11. The CDR3 covers 15 residues. Germline-derived CDR1 and CDR2 are MRHNA and SNTAGT. The CDR3 DNA follows: TGTGCCAGCAGTGCCACCCCCGGGACAGGGAACGGCTACACCTTC. Residues: CASSATPGTGNGYTF.

The chain employs TRBV30 and TRBJ2-3; maybe TRBD1 (6 bases). CDR1 is GTSNPN and CDR2 is SVGIG in the germline V gene (reference sequence). This CDR3 region has 15 residues. Trimming stripped 0 bases from V and 1 base from J, with 11 bases between. In DNA, the CDR3 is TGTGCCTGGAGTGTACAGGGAAGCGGCACAGATACGCAGTATTTT. This gives the protein CAWSVQGSGTDTQYF.

The chain recombines TRBV6-6 with TRBJ2-1; D is unclear. The CDR3 is 13 residues long. From germline, CDR1 is MNHNY and CDR2 SVGAGI (reference sequence). V dropped 10 bases and J dropped 4 bases, with 14 bases sitting between them. The CDR3 reads CAIGIRVYNEQFF. CDR3 sequence (DNA): TGTGCCATTGGTATTCGGGTTTACAATGAGCAGTTCTTC.

Note on this clone: An end of the junction differs from the germline gene, which may be a read error. V gene TRBV12-3 or TRBV12-4 combines with J gene TRBJ2-5; TRBD1 matches 7 bases. This CDR3 contains 13 residues. As DNA, the CDR3 is TGTGTCAGCAGCCCCGGGACAGAAGAGACCCAGTACTTC. Protein sequence: CVSSPGTEETQYF.

In this sample, this clone is medium-sized. The rearrangement uses TRBV5-1 and TRBJ1-2; unclear D gene. The CDR3 sequence is 14 residues long. Deletions cut 0 bases from V and 4 bases from J, with 10 bases between. Germline CDR1 SGHRS, CDR2 YFSETQ. CDR3 nucleotide sequence: TGCGCCAGCAGCTTGGACACCGAAGGCTATGGCTACACCTTC. It codes for CASSLDTEGYGYTF.

The gene calls are TRBV21-1 and TRBJ1-2. TRBV21-1 constitutes a pseudogene. The CDR3 spans 13 residues. CDR3 in DNA: TGTGCCAGCCACGATACGGCCAACTATGGCTACACCTTC. Amino acid sequence: CASHDTANYGYTF.

The chain joins TRBV5-6 to TRBJ2-7, with TRBD2 matching over 7 bases. The CDR3 has 13 amino acids. Looked up from germline, CDR1 is SGHDT and CDR2 is YYEEEE. The V segment lost 0 bases and the J segment 4 bases; nucleotides outside the gene matches: 1. This CDR3 reads CASSLELAYEQYF. CDR3 in DNA: TGTGCCAGCAGCTTGGAACTAGCGTACGAGCAGTACTTC.

The rearrangement uses TRBV5-6 and TRBJ2-1, with 7 bases lining up with TRBD2. With 1 base clipped from V and 2 bases from J, the junction kept 15 bases outside the gene matches. Germline V gives CDR1 SGHDT, CDR2 YYEEEE. The CDR3 totals 19 residues. The chain's CDR3 is CASSLQGLAETRTYNEQFF. DNA for the CDR3: TGTGCCAGCAGCTTGCAGGGTCTAGCGGAGACAAGAACCTACAATGAGCAGTTCTTC.

V and J are TRBV2 and TRBJ2-7; D remains unclear. V gave up 3 bases and J gave up 4 bases, with 7 bases separating them. The germline CDR1 and CDR2 sequences are SNHLY and FYNNEI. This CDR3 comprises 12 residues. CDR3 nucleotide sequence: TGTGCCAGCAGTGACGGGCTATACGAGCAGTACTTC. Encoded protein: CASSDGLYEQYF.

The chain links TRBV5-1 to TRBJ1-1; no reliable D call. The CDR3 spans 13 residues. Germline V gene lookup returns CDR1 SGHRS and CDR2 YFSETQ. The V end was cut by 0 bases, the J end by 2 bases, with 5 bases between. CDR3 sequence reads: CASSLGANTEAFF. In DNA, the CDR3 is TGCGCCAGCAGCTTGGGGGCAAACACTGAAGCTTTCTTT. Full variable domain (outside the CDR3, taken from reference TRBV5-1 and TRBJ1-1): KAGVTQTPRYLIKTRGQQVTLSCSPISGHRSVSWYQQTPGQGLQFLFEYFSETQRNKGNFPGRFSGRQFSNSRSEMNVSTLELGDSALYLCASSLGANTEAFFGQGTRLTVV.

The chain combines TRBV5-1 with TRBJ2-7, with 7 bases fitting TRBD1. This CDR3 has 16 residues. Germline lookup yields CDR1 SGHRS and CDR2 YFSETQ. V lost 0 bases and J lost 4; bases outside the gene matches: 10. CDR3 nucleotide sequence: TGCGCCAGCAGCTTGGGCCAGGGACAGATGGAATACGAGCAGTACTTC. Its protein product is CASSLGQGQMEYEQYF.

CDR3 sequence reads: CASSLGRGENQPQHF. In nucleotides, the CDR3 is TGTGCCAGCAGCTTAGGTCGGGGGGAAAATCAGCCCCAGCATTTT. The J gene is TRBJ1-5, the V gene TRBV7-9, with D possibly matching TRBD1 (5 bases). This CDR3 has 15 residues. V gave up 1 base and J gave up 4 bases, with 11 bases separating them. The germline V gene encodes CDR1 SEHNR and CDR2 FQNEAQ (reference sequence).

The chain has TRBV2 and TRBJ1-4, with D uncertain. This CDR3 has 13 residues. V shed 7 bases and J shed 3 bases, with 9 bases lying between them. Germline V gene lookup returns CDR1 SNHLY and CDR2 FYNNEI. CDR3 coding DNA: TGTGCCAGCAATTCACAGCCTAATGAAAAACTGTTTTTT. It translates to CASNSQPNEKLFF.

This CDR3 reads CASSKGGGQTYEQYF. The CDR3 DNA sequence: TGTGCCAGCAGCAAGGGGGGCGGGCAGACCTACGAGCAGTACTTC. This rearrangement joins TRBV5-5 to TRBJ2-7, with D perhaps assigned TRBD1 or TRBD2 (6 bases each). V shed 4 bases and J shed 2 bases, with 16 bases lying between them. The CDR3 length is 15 residues. Looked up from germline, CDR1 is SGHKS and CDR2 is YYEKEE (reference sequence).

The gene calls are TRBV9 and TRBJ1-3; 7 nucleotides match TRBD1. The CDR3 has 15 residues. Unmatched junction bases numbered 4, after V lost 0 bases and J lost 4 bases. The germline CDR1 and CDR2 sequences are SGDLS and YYNGEE. The CDR3 DNA follows: TGTGCCAGCAGCGTAGGACAGGGCTCAGGAAACACCATATATTTT. Protein product: CASSVGQGSGNTIYF.

The gene calls are TRBV5-1 and TRBJ1-3; TRBD1 matches at 7 bases. The CDR3 consists of 16 residues. V dropped 1 base and J dropped 1; count of bases not matched to a gene: 5. Germline CDR1 is SGHRS and CDR2 is YFSETQ. The CDR3 DNA sequence: TGCGCCAGCAGCTTGTGGGGGACAGAATCTGGAAACACCATATATTTT. This encodes CASSLWGTESGNTIYF.

The chain links TRBV5-4 to TRBJ1-2; D unclear. This CDR3 contains 15 residues. Germline CDR1 is SGHNT and CDR2 is YYREEE (reference sequence). V lost 2 bases and J 3 bases, leaving 14 bases between the germline ends. This CDR3 is CASSFPVQSDYGYTF. As DNA, the CDR3 is TGTGCCAGCAGCTTCCCCGTACAGTCAGACTATGGCTACACCTTC.

V gene TRBV18 combines with J gene TRBJ1-2, with D perhaps TRBD1 (5 bases). Per the germline V gene, CDR1 is KGHSH and CDR2 is LQKENI. The CDR3 loop spans 18 amino acids. V lost 1 base and J lost 0, with 18 bases in between. The CDR3 here is CASSPRDGGMWPNYGYTF. The DNA for the CDR3 is TGTGCCAGCTCACCACGGGACGGGGGAATGTGGCCTAACTATGGCTACACCTTC.

This clone was recorded only once. This chain uses TRBV2 with TRBJ2-7; D perhaps matches TRBD1 (7 bases). Germline CDR1 SNHLY, CDR2 FYNNEI. Trimming stripped 6 bases from V and 2 bases from J, with 14 bases between. This CDR3 contains 14 residues. CDR3 in amino acids: CASSRGGTAYEQYF. DNA for the CDR3: TGTGCCAGCAGCCGGGGCGGGACAGCCTACGAGCAGTACTTC.

The V call is TRBV6-4, the J call TRBJ2-3, with D hard to call. Germline assignment: CDR1 MRHNA and CDR2 SNTAGT. There are 13 residues in the CDR3. Deletions cut 10 bases from V and 3 bases from J, with 14 bases between. CDR3 sequence: CATKGRSTDTQYF. The CDR3 bases are TGTGCCACCAAGGGCAGATCAACAGATACGCAGTATTTT.

The rearrangement joins TRBV6-1 to TRBJ2-5; D remains ambiguous. The length of the CDR3 is 13 residues. In germline, CDR1 is MNHNS, CDR2 SASEGT. Trimming took off 6 bases at V and 0 bases at J, with 8 bases between the two ends. The CDR3 loop reads CASSPQNQETQYF. The CDR3, as DNA: TGTGCCAGCAGCCCACAAAACCAAGAGACCCAGTACTTC.

This chain uses TRBV5-1 with TRBJ1-1, with D perhaps matching TRBD1 (5 bases). This CDR3 comprises 14 residues. Germline CDR1 reads SGHRS; CDR2 reads YFSETQ. The V end was cut by 0 bases, the J end by 10 bases, with 16 bases between. CDR3 region: CASSLALIPGGAFF. CDR3 nucleotides: TGCGCCAGCAGCTTGGCCTTGATACCCGGGGGAGCTTTCTTT.

A note on this clone: At the DNA level, this CDR3 is encoded by other sequences in the same sample as well. The chain carries TRBV11-2 and TRBJ1-2, with TRBD1 identical over 10 bases. The CDR3 spans 14 residues. Germline loops: CDR1 SGHAT, CDR2 FQNNGV. V shed 3 bases and J 8 bases; nucleotides not matched to a gene: 6. CDR3 residues: CASSFGGTGDGYTF. The CDR3 DNA sequence: TGTGCCAGCAGCTTTGGGGGGACAGGGGACGGCTACACCTTC.

The CDR3 sequence: CASSRGGQTTNEKLFF. The CDR3 DNA reads as TGTGCCAGCAGCCGAGGTGGACAGACAACTAATGAAAAACTGTTTTTT. This chain joins TRBV5-4 and TRBJ1-4; D may be TRBD1 (6 bases). The V end lost 4 bases, the J end lost 0 bases, and 13 bases lay between the germline ends. The CDR3 sequence is 16 residues long. The germline V gene encodes CDR1 SGHNT and CDR2 YYREEE (reference sequence).

The chain has TRBV28 and TRBJ1-6; D is ambiguous. The length of the CDR3 is 12 residues. Germline loops: CDR1 MDHEN, CDR2 SYDVKM. With 3 bases removed from V and 8 bases from J, the gap between germline ends came to 5 bases. This chain's CDR3 is CASSFGYSPLHF. CDR3 nucleotide sequence: TGTGCCAGCAGTTTCGGATATTCACCCCTCCACTTT.